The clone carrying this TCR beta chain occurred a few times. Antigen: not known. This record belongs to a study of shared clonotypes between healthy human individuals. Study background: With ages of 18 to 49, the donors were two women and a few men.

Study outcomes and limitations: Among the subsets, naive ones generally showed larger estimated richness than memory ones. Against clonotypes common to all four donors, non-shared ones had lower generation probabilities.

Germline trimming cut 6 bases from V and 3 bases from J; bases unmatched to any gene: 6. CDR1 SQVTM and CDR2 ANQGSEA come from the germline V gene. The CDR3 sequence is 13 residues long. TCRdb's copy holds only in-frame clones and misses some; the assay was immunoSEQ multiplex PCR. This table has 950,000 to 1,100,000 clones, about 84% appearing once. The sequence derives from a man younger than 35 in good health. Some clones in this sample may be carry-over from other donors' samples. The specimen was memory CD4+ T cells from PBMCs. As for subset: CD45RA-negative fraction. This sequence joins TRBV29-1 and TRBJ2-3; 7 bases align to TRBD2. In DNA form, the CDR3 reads TGCAGCGTGAAGCCAGCGGGAACAGATACGCAGTATTTT. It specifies CSVKPAGTDTQYF.